Listed below are T cell receptor beta chains from one sample, sequenced in a study of human T cells and chemical hapten exposure. From the 5' RACE reads, TCRdb called clonotypes with MiXCR, one entry per CDR3 protein. The repertoire includes approximately 140,000 distinct CDR3 sequences, about 4.3% of them detected once, and 1.3% to 1.5% sits in the top ten. The receptors originated from a female donor in good health. Each CDR3 is given with its conserved first and last residue. A D gene is named only where the DNA matches it firmly. Clone sizes are given selectively: once, few, many, or a class where the clone is expanded.

clone_size	v_call	j_call	d_call	cdr3_aa
many	TRBV7-2	TRBJ1-1	.	CASSLRQHAMNTEAFF
.	TRBV9	TRBJ2-7	.	CASSVGDRTYEQYF
.	TRBV9	TRBJ1-4	TRBD1	CASSAARTGGSNEKLFF
many	TRBV12-3/TRBV12-4	TRBJ1-2	TRBD1	CASRPPRGLLFYGYTF
few	TRBV7-2	TRBJ2-7	TRBD1	CASSYRGSYEQYF
many	TRBV7-2	TRBJ2-3	TRBD2	CASSLAAAGGSDTQYF
many	TRBV7-9	TRBJ1-1	.	CASSLGRGNFMNTEAFF
many	TRBV7-9	TRBJ1-6	.	CASSLDDGRLDPLHF
many	TRBV9	TRBJ2-7	.	CASSFSDGPTYEQYF
many	TRBV4-2	TRBJ2-1	TRBD2	CASSQVASGDTAYNEQFF
.	TRBV5-1	TRBJ2-7	TRBD1	CASSNPDRGYYEQYF
many	TRBV7-9	TRBJ1-3	.	CASSHALGGQFLSGNTIYF
many	TRBV12-3/TRBV12-4	TRBJ1-4	.	CASSLSFRGNEKLFF
many	TRBV28	TRBJ1-5	.	CASRYWEDQPQHF
.	TRBV28	TRBJ2-7	.	CASSPRTGSYEQYF
.	TRBV19	TRBJ2-3	.	CASSIAGEASTSTDTQYF
many	TRBV20-1	TRBJ2-3	.	CSARYRAGLVDTQYF
many	TRBV29-1	TRBJ2-3	TRBD2	CSVENGLAVTDTQYF
many	TRBV20-1	TRBJ1-1	.	CSARVRDTEAFF
many	TRBV7-6	TRBJ2-1	.	CASSAGGNYNEQFF
many	TRBV18	TRBJ1-1	.	CASSPEWGRMNTEAFF
many	TRBV7-2	TRBJ2-2	TRBD1	CASINRPGQGTGELFF
many	TRBV6-6	TRBJ2-1	TRBD2	CASNLAGIDEQFF
many	TRBV20-1	TRBJ2-2	.	CSAISPNTGELFF
many	TRBV19	TRBJ1-4	.	CASSSWTDMNEKLFF
few	TRBV4-1	TRBJ2-7	.	CASSHLKSGSYEQYF
many	TRBV7-2	TRBJ1-1	.	CASSLTSLNTEAFF
many	TRBV12-3/TRBV12-4	TRBJ1-1	.	CASSPGPEAFF
many	TRBV20-1	TRBJ1-5	.	CSARDPVRAQPQHF
many	TRBV19	TRBJ2-5	TRBD2	CASSKRTSGEETQYF
many	TRBV20-1	TRBJ2-3	.	CSAFPGRGTDTQYF
many	TRBV29-1	TRBJ1-1	.	CSVEGSTGTTEAFF
many	TRBV29-1	TRBJ1-2	.	CSARQRESNYGYTF
few	TRBV7-2	TRBJ2-3	.	CASSPITRRATQYF
many	TRBV28	TRBJ2-2	.	CASQIPSKVTGELFF
many	TRBV20-1	TRBJ1-5	TRBD1	CSARDRKYQPQHF
many	TRBV3-1	TRBJ1-2	TRBD1	CASSHPGQESYGYTF
many	TRBV2	TRBJ1-2	.	CASSEQNYGYTF
many	TRBV7-9	TRBJ2-1	TRBD2	CASSPRLAVPNEQFF
many	TRBV7-9	TRBJ2-3	TRBD2	CASRRTSGGPLSTDTQYF
many	TRBV27	TRBJ1-4	.	CASSSYREKKEKLFF
.	TRBV10-3	TRBJ2-2	TRBD1	CAISPGTGSTGELFF